This TCR beta chain is from a study of blood T cell repertoires in COVID-19. Study-wide context: Some COVID-19 samples were acute and others convalescent; all came from the United States, Italy and Spain. Sources were T cells, B-cell-depleted T cells, or PBMCs; the material itself was cDNA or gDNA.

Original data processing: For nucleated cells, counts were estimated from reference gene primer amplification. Here immunoSEQ multiplex PCR was the method, and the copy in TCRdb shows in-frame clones only, minus some. That table furnishes V, J and clone size, whereas the DNA furnished D and trimming. The sample yields over 300,000 clones, approximately 85% seen once. With 0 bases removed from V and 2 bases from J, the gap between germline ends came to 12 bases. This CDR3 is 15 amino acids long. The germline CDR1 and CDR2 sequences are SGHRS and YFSETQ. The sequencing sample was made of peripheral blood. The clonotype comes from a human donor in a cohort sampled during active COVID-19. The V gene is TRBV5-1, the J gene TRBJ2-7; D possibly corresponds to TRBD2 (5 bases). CDR3 DNA sequence: TGCGCCAGCAGCTTGGCAGGTGGGAGAACCTACGAGCAGTACTTC. Protein sequence: CASSLAGGRTYEQYF.